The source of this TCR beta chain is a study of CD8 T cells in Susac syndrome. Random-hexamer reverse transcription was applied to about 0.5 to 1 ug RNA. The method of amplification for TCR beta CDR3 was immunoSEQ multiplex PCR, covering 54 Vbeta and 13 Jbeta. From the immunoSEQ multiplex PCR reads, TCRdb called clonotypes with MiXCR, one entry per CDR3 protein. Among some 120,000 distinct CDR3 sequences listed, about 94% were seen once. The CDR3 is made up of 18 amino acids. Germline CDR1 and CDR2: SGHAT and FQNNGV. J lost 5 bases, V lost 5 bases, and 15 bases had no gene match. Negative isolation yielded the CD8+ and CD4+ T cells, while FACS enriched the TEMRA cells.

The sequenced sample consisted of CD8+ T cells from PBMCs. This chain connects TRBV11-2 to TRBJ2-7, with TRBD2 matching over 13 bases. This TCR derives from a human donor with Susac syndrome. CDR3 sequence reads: CASSRPRTSGGAGNEQYF. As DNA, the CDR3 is TGTGCCAGCAGCCGACCACGGACTAGCGGGGGAGCTGGGAACGAGCAGTACTTC.